This TCR beta chain was identified in a study of T cell clonotyping in hematopoietic cell transplantation. TCRdb's table, derived via immunoSEQ multiplex PCR, lists solely in-frame clones and lacks some. The table lists approximately 4,600 clones, 77% of them singletons. Study-level results: At the given depth, recipient repertoires were over 97% de novo clonotypes. Without cell sorting, CD4 versus CD8 contributions remain unresolved.

Comments on this clone: Antigen: not known.

Germline V gene data show CDR1 as SGDLS and CDR2 as YYNGEE. V lost 4 bases and J lost 7, with 14 bases in between. CDR3 length: 14 amino acids. The clonotype comes from a female patient in her 50s who had an allogeneic stem cell transplant from an unrelated donor, so the T cells may come from the graft donor. Some clones in this sample may be carry-over from other donors' samples. The gene calls are TRBV9 and TRBJ2-2; D gene uncertain. This sample comprised peripheral blood mononuclear cells, obtained 100 days after allogeneic stem cell transplant. CDR3 nucleotides: TGTGCCAGCAGCCTCCGACACGGCCTCGGGGAGCTGTTTTTT. It yields the protein CASSLRHGLGELFF.